The clone carrying this T cell receptor beta chain was detected many times. Its target is unknown. The sample originates from a study of neurological immune-mediated disorders. 5'RACE employing 10-nucleotide random UMIs yielded the cDNA. Every sequencing run generated over 180 million TCR-beta sequences from 15-18 subjects. TCRdb analysed the 5' RACE reads with MiXCR anew, one entry per CDR3 protein. The data contain 95,000 to 110,000 distinct CDR3 sequences, 9.5% to 14% of them singletons. Time point specified: longitudinal time-point 3. The study built unsorted libraries from 2 million PBMCs kept at -80 C. Germline CDR1 is SGHRS and CDR2 is YFSETQ. Trimming took off 0 bases at V and 1 base at J, with 7 bases between the two ends. The CDR3 runs to 15 residues. Study-wide points: Whereas HTLV-1-associated myelopathy showed the most TCR clonal expansion, multiple sclerosis showed the least, with levels below those of healthy controls.

The sequenced material came from PBMCs. The sequence came from a female donor with HTLV-1-associated myelopathy (HAM/TSP). The chain is built from TRBV5-1 and TRBJ2-2, with D uncertain. The CDR3 region is CASSLDGWNTGELFF. CDR3 in DNA: TGCGCCAGCAGCTTGGACGGTTGGAACACCGGGGAGCTGTTTTTT.